The rows below give T cell receptor beta chains drawn from one sample of a study of OX40 agonist ivuxolimab in advanced cancers. Sequenced by immunoSEQ multiplex PCR; TCRdb stores in-frame clones only, minus some. The sample carries under 45,000 clones, approximately 82% recorded once. The source material was CD4+ or CD8+ T cells sorted from blood, sampled in a trial of the OX40 agonist ivuxolimab. Receptors were obtained from an adult with an advanced solid tumor such as melanoma, head and neck, liver or kidney cancer. Each CDR3 is given with its conserved first and last residue. D genes are given only for firm matches. The size field is filled for only some rows; it gives once, few, many or a size class.

d_call j_call clone_size v_call cdr3_nt cdr3_aa
NA TRBJ2-2 NA TRBV2 TGTGCCAGTTCGACCGGGACACTTAACACCGGGGAGCTGTTTTTT CASSTGTLNTGELFF
NA TRBJ2-1 NA TRBV4-2 TGTGCCAGCAGCCAAGGTCAGGGGGGAGGGTACAATGAGCAGTTCTTC CASSQGQGGGYNEQFF
NA TRBJ2-7 NA TRBV27 TGTGCCAGCAGTTTAGTCCCCGGGGAGCAGTACTTC CASSLVPGEQYF
NA TRBJ1-2 many TRBV5-6 TGTGCCAGCAGCCTGGAACGGGTTAACTATGGCTACACCTTC CASSLERVNYGYTF
NA TRBJ2-6 NA TRBV5-5 TGTGCCAGCAGCCCGCAGGGGACTGGGGCCAACGTCCTGACTTTC CASSPQGTGANVLTF
TRBD1 TRBJ1-1 NA TRBV11-2 TGTGCCAGCAGCTTCGGGACAGGGTTCACTGAAGCTTTCTTT CASSFGTGFTEAFF
NA TRBJ2-7 NA TRBV4-1 TGCGCCAGCAGCCAAGAAGAAGTGTACGAGCAGTACTTC CASSQEEVYEQYF
NA TRBJ2-3 once TRBV5-6 TGTGCCAGCAGCCCCCAGGGGGGAAGCACAGATACGCAGTATTTT CASSPQGGSTDTQYF
NA TRBJ1-2 NA TRBV29-1 TGCAGCGTTGAAGGGCAGAACTATGGCTACACCTTC CSVEGQNYGYTF
NA TRBJ2-5 once TRBV9 TGTGCCAGCAGCGGAGTGGGGGAGACCCAGTACTTC CASSGVGETQYF
NA TRBJ2-7 NA TRBV6-5 TGTGCCAGCAGTTACAAGGACAGCCTCCCCTACGAGCAGTACTTC CASSYKDSLPYEQYF
NA TRBJ2-1 NA TRBV4-1 TGCGCCAGCAGCCAAGATCTGACTGGCTCCAATGAGCAGTTCTTC CASSQDLTGSNEQFF
TRBD2 TRBJ2-1 once TRBV7-3 TGTGCCAGCAGCTTAAGCGCTGGACTAGCGGGAGGAGCCAATGAGCAGTTCTTC CASSLSAGLAGGANEQFF
NA TRBJ2-7 NA TRBV14 TGTGCCAGCAGCCAAGTATTGGGACCTAGGGCGGGGCAGTACTTC CASSQVLGPRAGQYF
NA TRBJ2-1 NA TRBV4-3 TGCGCCAGCAGCCAAGGAGACTTTTACAATGAGCAGTTCTTC CASSQGDFYNEQFF
NA TRBJ1-3 few TRBV28 TGTGCCAGCAGTTTCGGTCCCGGGACGGTAAAGATCTCTGGAAACACCATATATTTT CASSFGPGTVKISGNTIYF
TRBD1 TRBJ2-1 NA TRBV4-3 TGCGCCAGCAGCCCAGACCCGACAGGGGCTCGAAATGAGCAGTTCTTC CASSPDPTGARNEQFF
NA TRBJ2-2 NA TRBV19 TGTGCCACCGATGCAGGGCCCGGGGAGCTGTTTTTT CATDAGPGELFF
NA TRBJ2-1 NA TRBV7-9 TGTGCCAGCAGCGCCTCGGACAGATCCTACAATGAGCAGTTCTTC CASSASDRSYNEQFF
TRBD1 TRBJ2-6 once TRBV30 TGTGCCTGGAGGACGAAGGGACAGGGTACCTCTGGGGCCAACGTCCTGACTTTC CAWRTKGQGTSGANVLTF
NA TRBJ2-3 NA TRBV7-2 TGTGCCAGCAGCTTAACAGGGAGCACAGATACGCAGTATTTT CASSLTGSTDTQYF
NA TRBJ2-3 NA TRBV7-2 TGTGCCAGCAGCTTGGTCAGTAGCACAGATACGCAGTATTTT CASSLVSSTDTQYF
NA TRBJ1-4 once TRBV18 TGTGCCAGCTCGGTTTTGACCACGGCAACTAATGAAAAACTGTTTTTT CASSVLTTATNEKLFF
NA TRBJ1-2 NA TRBV6-5 TGTGCCAGCAGTTACGCACAGGGAGCTAACTATGGCTACACCTTC CASSYAQGANYGYTF
NA TRBJ2-1 NA TRBV9 TGTGCCAGCAGCCAAGAGGTCATAGCTTACAATGAGCAGTTCTTC CASSQEVIAYNEQFF
NA TRBJ2-7 NA TRBV27 TGTGCCAGCAGTTTATCGAAGGGGTGGTACTACGAGCAGTACTTC CASSLSKGWYYEQYF
TRBD1 TRBJ1-1 NA TRBV10-3 TGTGCCATCAGTGAAGGACAGGGGGTTGGGAACACTGAAGCTTTCTTT CAISEGQGVGNTEAFF
NA TRBJ1-1 NA TRBV25-1 TGTGCCAGCAGTGAATTTCAAGGGGGGAGATACGCTTTCTTT CASSEFQGGRYAFF
TRBD1 TRBJ1-4 NA TRBV6-5 TGTGCCAGCAGCGAGGGACAGGGCCATGAAAAACTGTTTTTT CASSEGQGHEKLFF
NA TRBJ2-2 NA TRBV5-5 TGTGCCAGCAGCTTGTCAGACGCGAACACCGGGGAGCTGTTTTTT CASSLSDANTGELFF
NA TRBJ2-7 NA TRBV28 TGTGCCAGCAGGGACCACAGCTCCTACGAGCAGTACTTC CASRDHSSYEQYF
NA TRBJ2-5 NA TRBV15 TGTGCCACCAAGGGGATTGCGGTAGAGACCCAGTACTTC CATKGIAVETQYF
NA TRBJ2-1 NA TRBV7-3 TGTGCCAGCAGCGCCCCAGGACGGAACAATGAGCAGTTCTTC CASSAPGRNNEQFF
NA TRBJ2-2 NA TRBV28 TGTGCCAGCAGCCGGGCTCAGACCGGGGAGCTGTTTTTT CASSRAQTGELFF
TRBD1 TRBJ2-7 NA TRBV18 TGTGCCAGCTCATCCGGACAGGCACCCGAGCAGTACTTC CASSSGQAPEQYF
NA TRBJ2-7 NA TRBV15 TGTGCCACCAGCAGAGATCAGGGAGCCTCCTACGAGCAGTACTTC CATSRDQGASYEQYF
NA TRBJ1-2 NA TRBV7-3 TGTGCCAGCAGAAGCTTAGGGCAGGGGAACTATGGCTACACCTTC CASRSLGQGNYGYTF
NA TRBJ2-2 NA TRBV6-5 TGTGCCAGCAGTTACGGGACCGTCACCGGGGAGCTGTTTTTT CASSYGTVTGELFF
NA TRBJ2-2 NA TRBV30 TGTGCCTGGAGTCGGGACTCCTACAACTCCGGGGAGCTGTTTTTT CAWSRDSYNSGELFF
TRBD2 TRBJ2-1 NA TRBV19 TGTGCCAGTAGTATAAGCGGGAGGGCCTACAATGAGCAGTTCTTC CASSISGRAYNEQFF
NA TRBJ2-5 NA TRBV6-5 TGTGCCAGCAGGACGGGGCCGAACCTGGGAGAGACCCAGTACTTC CASRTGPNLGETQYF
TRBD1 TRBJ2-5 few TRBV5-6 TGTGCCAGCAGCGTCGCGGTGACAGGGAGTACGCAAGAGACCCAGTACTTC CASSVAVTGSTQETQYF
TRBD1 TRBJ2-7 NA TRBV10-3 TGTGCCATCCGGATAGGGGGCACCTACGAGCAGTACTTC CAIRIGGTYEQYF